This is a list of T cell receptor beta chains from one sample in a study of shared T cell receptors in the human thymus. Generated by immunoSEQ multiplex PCR, the TCRdb table keeps only in-frame clones and is missing some. The sample contains about 730,000 clones, 70% to 90% of which appear only once. This sample was also put to use in a study of human thymus T cells.

Sequencing was carried out using thymocytes. The receptors come from a girl in the first two years of life with a congenital heart defect. The CDR3 runs from the conserved cysteine through the conserved F or W. A D gene is named only where the DNA matches it firmly. Size values are once, few and many counts, or a class for expanded clones, and some rows have none.

d_gene	abundance	j_gene	v_gene	CDR3nt	CDR3aa
.	.	TRBJ1-2	TRBV11-3	TGTACCAGCAGCTTAGATCCCAGGGGAAATGGCTACACCTTC	CTSSLDPRGNGYTF
.	.	TRBJ2-5	TRBV5-6	TGTGCCAGCAGCTTCGGTGGGCAGGTCTTAACCCAGTACTTC	CASSFGGQVLTQYF
TRBD1	.	TRBJ2-1	TRBV27	TGTGCCAGCAGCCTAACATCCGGACAGGGGTGCAATGAGCAGTTCTTC	CASSLTSGQGCNEQFF
.	few	TRBJ1-4	TRBV5-1	TGCGCCAGCAGCTTGGGCAGTAATGAAAAACTGTTTTTT	CASSLGSNEKLFF
TRBD1	.	TRBJ1-2	TRBV6-4	TGTGCCAGCAGTGAATCCTCCCAGGGGGCGGGAGGCTACACCTTC	CASSESSQGAGGYTF
.	.	TRBJ1-2	TRBV4-3	TGCGCCAGCCGTCCGGGGAAAGGTGGCTACACCTTC	CASRPGKGGYTF
TRBD1	.	TRBJ1-2	TRBV6-4	TGTGCCAGCAGTCTCGGACAGGGGGGAAGCTACACCTTC	CASSLGQGGSYTF
TRBD1	once	TRBJ1-2	TRBV18	TGTGCCAGCTCACCACAGGGACAGGGCCCGAAGGGCTACACCTTC	CASSPQGQGPKGYTF
.	.	TRBJ2-2	TRBV7-9	TGTGCCAGCAGCTTAGAAGCCCCGAGGGGGACCGGGGAGCTGTTTTTT	CASSLEAPRGTGELFF
.	once	TRBJ2-1	TRBV29-1	TGCAGCGTTCCCGACGCGACAGGAAGTGATGAGCAGTTCTTC	CSVPDATGSDEQFF